The rows below give T cell receptor beta chains drawn from one sample of a study of beta chain features in type 1 diabetes. Sequencing used immunoSEQ multiplex PCR; TCRdb keeps in-frame clones, though not all of them. The sample carries roughly 610,000 clones, 15% to 19% recorded once. Sequences were obtained from naive CD4+ T cells from blood. The receptors here all came from a man younger than 35 in good health. Both conserved end residues are part of each CDR3. Fields, in order: clone size, D gene, V gene, J gene, CDR3 DNA, CDR3 protein. The D gene is left open where the match is weak. Only some rows state a clone size, as once, few, many or a class for expanded clones.

size: -; D: -; V: TRBV29-1; J: TRBJ1-2; DNA: TGCAGCGTTCGGACGGGGATCTATGGCTACACCTTC; CDR3: CSVRTGIYGYTF
size: -; D: TRBD1; V: TRBV18; J: TRBJ1-5; DNA: TGTGCCAGCTCATCCGACAGGGCGGAAAAGCCCCAGCATTTT; CDR3: CASSSDRAEKPQHF
size: -; D: TRBD2; V: TRBV19; J: TRBJ2-1; DNA: TGTGCCAGTAGTATGGTGAGCGGGAGTGTAAATGAGCAGTTCTTC; CDR3: CASSMVSGSVNEQFF
size: -; D: -; V: TRBV28; J: TRBJ1-5; DNA: TGTGCCAGCGGGGGGGCCGGCAATCAGCCCCAGCATTTT; CDR3: CASGGAGNQPQHF
size: -; D: -; V: TRBV6-6; J: TRBJ1-2; DNA: TGTGCCAGCAGCCCCAGGGGCCAGTATGGCTACACCTTC; CDR3: CASSPRGQYGYTF
size: -; D: -; V: TRBV5-1; J: TRBJ2-7; DNA: TGCGCCAGCAGCTCTACTACCGGGACGGTCTCCTACGAGCAGTACTTC; CDR3: CASSSTTGTVSYEQYF
size: -; D: -; V: TRBV29-1; J: TRBJ2-5; DNA: TGCAGCACTAGTCGGGGGCTCCAAGAGACCCAGTACTTC; CDR3: CSTSRGLQETQYF
size: few; D: -; V: TRBV7-2; J: TRBJ2-3; DNA: TGTGCCAGCAGCTTAAGTTTTTCGTCGGGCCAAGATACGCAGTATTTT; CDR3: CASSLSFSSGQDTQYF
size: -; D: TRBD2; V: TRBV28; J: TRBJ2-1; DNA: TGTGCCAGCAGTACAGAGGGACTAGCGGGGAACAATGAGCAGTTCTTC; CDR3: CASSTEGLAGNNEQFF
size: -; D: TRBD2; V: TRBV6-4; J: TRBJ2-1; DNA: TGTGCCAGCAGTGAGAGGACTAGGAGGATGGGTGAGCAGTTCTTC; CDR3: CASSERTRRMGEQFF
size: few; D: -; V: TRBV7-2; J: TRBJ1-1; DNA: TGTGCCAGCAGCTCCCAGACACGGATAAACACTGAAGCTTTCTTT; CDR3: CASSSQTRINTEAFF
size: -; D: -; V: TRBV2; J: TRBJ2-2; DNA: TGTGCCAGCAGTGGGCGGATGGCCGGGGAGCTGTTTTTT; CDR3: CASSGRMAGELFF
size: -; D: TRBD1; V: TRBV30; J: TRBJ2-7; DNA: TGTGCCTGGGCTGCGAGGGACAGGGGGCAGCACGAGCAGTACTTC; CDR3: CAWAARDRGQHEQYF
size: few; D: -; V: TRBV28; J: TRBJ2-4; DNA: TGTGCCAGCTCATATGCCAAAAACATTCAGTACTTC; CDR3: CASSYAKNIQYF
size: -; D: -; V: TRBV4-1; J: TRBJ2-1; DNA: TGCGCCAGCAGCCGGATTATTTCCGGGACTGAGCTTTACAATGAGCAGTTCTTC; CDR3: CASSRIISGTELYNEQFF
size: -; D: -; V: TRBV21-1; J: TRBJ2-7; DNA: TGTGCCAGCAGGGTCTACGAGCAGTACTTC; CDR3: CASRVYEQYF
size: few; D: TRBD1; V: TRBV9; J: TRBJ2-5; DNA: TGTGCCAGCAGCGCCCGACAGGGGGGGGAGACCCAGTACTTC; CDR3: CASSARQGGETQYF
size: -; D: -; V: TRBV11-3; J: TRBJ2-2; DNA: TGTGCCAGCAGCCCGAAAGGGACCAGGGGTACCGGGGAGCTGTTTTTT; CDR3: CASSPKGTRGTGELFF
size: few; D: -; V: TRBV30; J: TRBJ1-1; DNA: TGTGCCTGGAGTACCCGAGTGGGTGGCCCTGAAGCTTTCTTT; CDR3: CAWSTRVGGPEAFF
size: -; D: -; V: TRBV19; J: TRBJ1-4; DNA: TGTGCCAGTAGTATTATGGCAACCTCAACTAATGAAAAACTGTTTTTT; CDR3: CASSIMATSTNEKLFF
size: few; D: -; V: TRBV18; J: TRBJ1-1; DNA: TGTGCCAGCTCACCGTTTGAGGGGGGCACTGAAGCTTTCTTT; CDR3: CASSPFEGGTEAFF
size: few; D: -; V: TRBV18; J: TRBJ2-7; DNA: TGTGCCAGCTCCACACAGGACTCGGGGGAGCAGTACTTC; CDR3: CASSTQDSGEQYF
size: few; D: TRBD2; V: TRBV7-9; J: TRBJ2-3; DNA: TGTGCCAGCAGCACCCGACTAGCGGGAGGTATGGATACGCAGTATTTT; CDR3: CASSTRLAGGMDTQYF
size: few; D: -; V: TRBV11-3; J: TRBJ2-3; DNA: TGTGCCAGCAGCCTGGAGGATACGCAGTATTTT; CDR3: CASSLEDTQYF
size: -; D: -; V: TRBV29-1; J: TRBJ2-5; DNA: TGCAGCGCCCTGAGGCAGGCTGTAGAGACCCAGTACTTC; CDR3: CSALRQAVETQYF
size: few; D: -; V: TRBV14; J: TRBJ1-5; DNA: TGTGCCAGCAGCCATACACAGGGATATCAGCCCCAGCATTTT; CDR3: CASSHTQGYQPQHF
size: few; D: -; V: TRBV19; J: TRBJ2-5; DNA: TGTGCCAGTAGCCGAGGGACTTCCCAAACAATAGAGACCCAGTACTTC; CDR3: CASSRGTSQTIETQYF
size: few; D: -; V: TRBV28; J: TRBJ1-1; DNA: TGTGCCAGCAGATTAGGGCTCACTGAAGCTTTCTTT; CDR3: CASRLGLTEAFF
size: few; D: -; V: TRBV28; J: TRBJ2-1; DNA: TGTGCCAGCAGTTTCCCCCGACTAAACAATGAGCAGTTCTTC; CDR3: CASSFPRLNNEQFF
size: few; D: -; V: TRBV27; J: TRBJ2-3; DNA: TGTGCCAGCAGTTTGAGGCCTCGGGGGGCCGGAGATACGCAGTATTTT; CDR3: CASSLRPRGAGDTQYF
size: few; D: TRBD1; V: TRBV14; J: TRBJ2-5; DNA: TGTGCCAGCAGCCAAGATCAGGGGGTGACCCAGTACTTC; CDR3: CASSQDQGVTQYF
size: -; D: TRBD2; V: TRBV5-4; J: TRBJ2-3; DNA: TGTGCCAGCAGCCCCCCGGGTGCGGGAGGTTATGATACGCAGTATTTT; CDR3: CASSPPGAGGYDTQYF
size: few; D: -; V: TRBV12-5; J: TRBJ2-3; DNA: TGTGCTACAGCGGTCGGGGGAGGAACAGATACGCAGTATTTT; CDR3: CATAVGGGTDTQYF
size: few; D: TRBD1; V: TRBV16; J: TRBJ1-2; DNA: TGTGCCAGCAGCCGGGACAGGAGGGTGTCCTATGGCTACACCTTC; CDR3: CASSRDRRVSYGYTF
size: -; D: -; V: TRBV19; J: TRBJ2-7; DNA: TGTGCCAGTACCCCCGGGAGAGGTTCCTACGAGCAGTACTTC; CDR3: CASTPGRGSYEQYF
size: few; D: TRBD2; V: TRBV6-6; J: TRBJ2-2; DNA: TGTGCCAGCGGCGGGAGTGGGACCGGGGAGCTGTTTTTT; CDR3: CASGGSGTGELFF
size: few; D: TRBD1; V: TRBV30; J: TRBJ1-5; DNA: TGTGCCTGGAGTGTAGGTCAGGGGGGTCTACAGCAGCCCCAGCATTTT; CDR3: CAWSVGQGGLQQPQHF
size: few; D: -; V: TRBV7-2; J: TRBJ2-5; DNA: TGTGCCAGCAGGAATAGCGGAGGGGGGGAGACCCAGTACTTC; CDR3: CASRNSGGGETQYF
size: few; D: -; V: TRBV10-3; J: TRBJ1-1; DNA: TGTGCCATCAGATACAGGTGGGACACTGAAGCTTTCTTT; CDR3: CAIRYRWDTEAFF
size: -; D: TRBD1; V: TRBV6-8; J: TRBJ1-4; DNA: TGTGCCAGCAGTTACTGGTACAGGGGAGGAGATGAAAAACTGTTTTTT; CDR3: CASSYWYRGGDEKLFF
size: few; D: TRBD1; V: TRBV19; J: TRBJ1-1; DNA: TGTGCCAGTAGAAAGGGGACAGGACAGAACACTGAAGCTTTCTTT; CDR3: CASRKGTGQNTEAFF
size: -; D: TRBD1; V: TRBV19; J: TRBJ2-7; DNA: TGTGCCAGTACCTGGACAGGGGCCTACGAGCAGTACTTC; CDR3: CASTWTGAYEQYF